The source of this T cell receptor (beta chain) is a study of identical twins. Study outcomes and limitations: Conclusions relied on cross-sectional statistical analysis, not following the same donors. Low generation probability was overrepresented in out-of-frame alpha sequences shared by twins. Analyses based on zero insertions could be partly confounded by invariant MAIT and iNKT cells. Out-of-frame beta sequences exhibited a weaker degree of excess twin sharing.

V lost 4 bases to trimming and J lost 0 bases; unmatched junction nucleotides: 11. Germline CDR1 is SGHVS and CDR2 is FQNEAQ. The CDR3 runs 18 residues. Each CDR3 protein gets one entry after TCRdb re-called the 5' RACE reads with MiXCR. The data contain approximately 600,000 distinct CDR3 sequences, about 7.6% of them singletons. As concerns this clonotype: The antigen is undetermined.

These data were likewise used in another study, on yellow fever vaccine responses in identical twins.

This TCR came from a woman aged 18-29 years in good health. The material sequenced was PBMCs. The gene calls are TRBV7-8 and TRBJ2-1; 8 bases align to TRBD2. The CDR3 region has the DNA TGTGCCAGCAGCTCCCTGGTGTCACTAGCGGTCTCCTACAATGAGCAGTTCTTC. Amino acids: CASSSLVSLAVSYNEQFF.